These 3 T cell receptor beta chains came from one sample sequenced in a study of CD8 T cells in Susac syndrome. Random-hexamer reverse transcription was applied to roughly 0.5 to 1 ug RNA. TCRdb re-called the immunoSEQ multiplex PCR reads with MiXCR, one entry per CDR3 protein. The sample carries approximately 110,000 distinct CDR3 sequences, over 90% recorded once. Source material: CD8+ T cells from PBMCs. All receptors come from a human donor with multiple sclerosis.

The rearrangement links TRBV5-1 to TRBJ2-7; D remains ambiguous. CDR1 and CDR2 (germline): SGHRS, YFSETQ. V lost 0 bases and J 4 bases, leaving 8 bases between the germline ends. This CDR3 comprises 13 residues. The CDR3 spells CASSLGIGYEQYV. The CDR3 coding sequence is TGCGCCAGCAGCTTGGGCATAGGGTACGAGCAGTACGTC.

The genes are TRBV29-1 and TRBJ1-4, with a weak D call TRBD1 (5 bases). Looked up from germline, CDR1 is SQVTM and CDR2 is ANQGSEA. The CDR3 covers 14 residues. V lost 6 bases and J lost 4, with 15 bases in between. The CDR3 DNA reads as TGCAGCGTCACCGCCGGGACCCTTAATGAAAAACTGTTTTTT. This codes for CSVTAGTLNEKLFF.

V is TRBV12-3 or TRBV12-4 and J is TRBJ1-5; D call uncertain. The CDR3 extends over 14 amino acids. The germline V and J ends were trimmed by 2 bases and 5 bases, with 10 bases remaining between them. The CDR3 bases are TGTGCCAGCAGTTTACACGGGTTGCATCAGCCCCAGCATTTT. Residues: CASSLHGLHQPQHF.